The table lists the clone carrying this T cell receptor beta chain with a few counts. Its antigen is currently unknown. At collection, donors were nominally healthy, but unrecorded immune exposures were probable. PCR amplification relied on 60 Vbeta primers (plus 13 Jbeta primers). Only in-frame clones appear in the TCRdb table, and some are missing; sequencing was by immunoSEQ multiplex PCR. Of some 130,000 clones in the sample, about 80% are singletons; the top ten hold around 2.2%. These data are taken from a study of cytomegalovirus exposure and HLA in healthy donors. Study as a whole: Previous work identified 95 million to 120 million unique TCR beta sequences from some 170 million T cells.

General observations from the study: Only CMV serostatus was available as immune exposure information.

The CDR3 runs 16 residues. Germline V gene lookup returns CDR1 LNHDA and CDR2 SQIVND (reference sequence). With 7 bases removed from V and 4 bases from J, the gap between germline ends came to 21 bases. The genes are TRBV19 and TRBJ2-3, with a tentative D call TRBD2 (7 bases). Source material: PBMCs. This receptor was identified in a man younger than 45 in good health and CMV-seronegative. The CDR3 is CASTQYWGEGADTQYF. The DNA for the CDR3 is TGTGCCAGTACCCAGTATTGGGGGGAGGGGGCAGATACGCAGTATTTT.